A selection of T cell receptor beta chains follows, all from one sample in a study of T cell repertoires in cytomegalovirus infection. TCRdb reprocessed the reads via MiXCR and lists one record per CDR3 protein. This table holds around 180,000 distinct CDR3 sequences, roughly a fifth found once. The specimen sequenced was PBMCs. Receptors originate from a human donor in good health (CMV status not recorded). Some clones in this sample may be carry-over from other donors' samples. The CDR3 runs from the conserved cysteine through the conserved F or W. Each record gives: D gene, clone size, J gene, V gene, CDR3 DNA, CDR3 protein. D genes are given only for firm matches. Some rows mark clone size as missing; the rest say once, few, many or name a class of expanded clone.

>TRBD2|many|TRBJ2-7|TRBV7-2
TGTGCCAGCAGCTTATCGCGGACTAGCGGGAGTAAAGAGCAGTACTTC
CASSLSRTSGSKEQYF
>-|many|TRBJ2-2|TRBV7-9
TGTGCCAGCACCGGCCGAGGGCAGAACACCGGGGAGCTGTTTTTT
CASTGRGQNTGELFF
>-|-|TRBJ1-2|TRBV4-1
TGCGCCAGCAGCCGGTTCGGTGGCTACACCTTC
CASSRFGGYTF
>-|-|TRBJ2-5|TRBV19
TGTGCCAGTAGCCTCCCCCCAGGGGGAGGAGGCGAGACCCAGTACTTC
CASSLPPGGGGETQYF
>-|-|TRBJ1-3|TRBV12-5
TGTGCTAGTGGTTTGGGGACTGGAAACACCATATATTTT
CASGLGTGNTIYF
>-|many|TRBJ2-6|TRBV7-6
TGTGCCAGCAGCTTCTCCAGGGGAAAGTCTGGGGCCAACGTCCTGACTTTC
CASSFSRGKSGANVLTF
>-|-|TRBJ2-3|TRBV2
TGTGCCAGCAGTGCCGGGACAGATACGCAGTATTTT
CASSAGTDTQYF
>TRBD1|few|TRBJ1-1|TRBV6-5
TGTGCCAGCAGTTCTCGGACAGGGAGGAAGGGAATGAACACTGAAGCTTTCTTT
CASSSRTGRKGMNTEAFF
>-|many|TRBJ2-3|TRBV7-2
TGTGCCAGCAGCCCCAGTTGGCGGGACCCTAGCACAGATACGCAGTATTTT
CASSPSWRDPSTDTQYF
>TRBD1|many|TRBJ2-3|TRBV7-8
TGTGCCAGCAGCCCTAACTGGGACAGGGTCTCAGATACGCAGTATTTT
CASSPNWDRVSDTQYF
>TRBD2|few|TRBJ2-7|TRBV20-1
TGCAGTGCTAGAGGGGGCCTAGCGGCGGCCGAGCAGTACTTC
CSARGGLAAAEQYF
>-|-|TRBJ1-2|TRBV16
TGTGCCAGCAGCCAATGGACCGGGGGTGACTACACCTTC
CASSQWTGGDYTF
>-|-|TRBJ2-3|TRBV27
TGTGCCAGCAGTGTGGGGCACGGTACAGATACGCAGTATTTT
CASSVGHGTDTQYF
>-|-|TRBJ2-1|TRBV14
TGTGCCAGCAGCCAGTACGGGACGGGGGCGCGGGTTAAGCAGTTCTTC
CASSQYGTGARVKQFF
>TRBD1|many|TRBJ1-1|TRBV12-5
TGTGCTAGTGGTGACAGAGGGGGCCTTGAAGCTTTCTTT
CASGDRGGLEAFF
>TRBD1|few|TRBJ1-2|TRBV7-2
TGTGCCAGCAGCAATCCGGGACAGGCCATCTATGGCTACACCTTC
CASSNPGQAIYGYTF
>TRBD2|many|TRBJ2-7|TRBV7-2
TGTGCCAGCAGCTGGGCAGCGGGATGGCAGTACGAGCAGTACTTC
CASSWAAGWQYEQYF
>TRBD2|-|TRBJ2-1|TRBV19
TGTGCCACCGGGCCGCGGGTCGGGGGGGAGTTCTTC
CATGPRVGGEFF
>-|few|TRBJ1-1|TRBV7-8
TGTGCCAGCAGTCCCGGGACAATAGCCGCTGAAGCTTTCTTT
CASSPGTIAAEAFF
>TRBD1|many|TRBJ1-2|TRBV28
TGTGCCAGCAGTTTCCGGGACAGGGTTTGGTATGGCTACACCTTC
CASSFRDRVWYGYTF
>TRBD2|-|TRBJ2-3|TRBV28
TGTGCCAGTTTGACTAGCGGGAGTTCAGATACGCAGTATTTT
CASLTSGSSDTQYF
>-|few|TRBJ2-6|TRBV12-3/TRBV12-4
TGTGCCAGCAGTTTAGGGGCAGCCCACGTCTCTGGGGCCAACGTCCTGACTTTC
CASSLGAAHVSGANVLTF
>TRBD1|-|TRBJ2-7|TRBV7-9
TGTGCCAGCGTAAGACAGGGCCCTCTCGCCTACGAGCAGTACTTC
CASVRQGPLAYEQYF
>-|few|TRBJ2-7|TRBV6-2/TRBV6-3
TGTGCCAGCGGCCGGGTCTACGAGCAGTACTTC
CASGRVYEQYF
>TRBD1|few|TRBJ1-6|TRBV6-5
TGTGCCAGCAGCTCAAGGGACAGGGGTCCAAATTCACCCCTCCACTTT
CASSSRDRGPNSPLHF
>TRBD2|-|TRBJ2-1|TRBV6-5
TGTGCCAGCAGGCTAGCGGGAGCATCAAATGAGCAGTTCTTC
CASRLAGASNEQFF
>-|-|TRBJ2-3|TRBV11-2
TGTGCCAGCAGCTTAGATCGGCGGGATACGCAGTATTTT
CASSLDRRDTQYF
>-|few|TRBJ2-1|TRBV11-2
TGTGCCAGCAGCGGGGCCGGGCTCAATGAGCAGTTCTTC
CASSGAGLNEQFF
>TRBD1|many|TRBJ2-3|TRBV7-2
TGTGCCAGCAGCCCACGGACAGGGGAGGGATCAGATACGCAGTATTTT
CASSPRTGEGSDTQYF
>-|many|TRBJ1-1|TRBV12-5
TGTGCTAGTGGTTTGGTAGATATGGGCGGGAGCACTGAAGCTTTCTTT
CASGLVDMGGSTEAFF
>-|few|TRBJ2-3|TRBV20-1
TGCAGTGCTAGGAAGGCTCGTCTTGGGGTAGATACGCAGTATTTT
CSARKARLGVDTQYF
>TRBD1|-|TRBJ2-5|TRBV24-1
TGTGCCACCAGTGATTTGTCGGGACAGGGAGTGACCCAGTACTTC
CATSDLSGQGVTQYF
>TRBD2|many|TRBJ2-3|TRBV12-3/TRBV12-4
TGTGCCAGCAGAATAGCGGGGGGGCAGACAGATACGCAGTATTTT
CASRIAGGQTDTQYF
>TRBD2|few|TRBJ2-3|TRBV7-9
TGTGCCAGCAGCATCCCCAGAGCGGGGAAGACAGATACGCAGTATTTT
CASSIPRAGKTDTQYF
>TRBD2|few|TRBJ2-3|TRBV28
TGTGCCAGCAGAGGACTAGCGGGAGCAGGAGATACGCAGTATTTT
CASRGLAGAGDTQYF
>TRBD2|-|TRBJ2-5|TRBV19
TGTGCCAGTAAAGCGGGACCGAGTTCGGGGGAGACCCAGTACTTC
CASKAGPSSGETQYF
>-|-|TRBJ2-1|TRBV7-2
TGTGCCAGCAGCTTAGTAGGGGGTATCAATGAGCAGTTCTTC
CASSLVGGINEQFF
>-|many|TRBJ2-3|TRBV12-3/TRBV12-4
TGTGCCAGCAGCTTAGCGGCAGGGCCAACGGATACGCAGTATTTT
CASSLAAGPTDTQYF
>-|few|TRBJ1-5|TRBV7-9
TGTGCCAGCAGCCCCGACTATAGCAATCAGCCCCAGCATTTT
CASSPDYSNQPQHF
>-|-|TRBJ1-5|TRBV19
TGTGCCAGTAGTCTCCAGGACCGTTATAGCAATCAGCCCCAGCATTTT
CASSLQDRYSNQPQHF
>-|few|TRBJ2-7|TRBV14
TGTGCCAGCAGCAAAGCAGGGATGGGATACTACGAGCAGTACTTC
CASSKAGMGYYEQYF
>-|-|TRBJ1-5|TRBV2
TGTGCCAGCAGTGAAGCGCTTCAAAACAGGAAGGGATTTATTGGTCAGCCCCAGCATTTT
CASSEALQNRKGFIGQPQHF
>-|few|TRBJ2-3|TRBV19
TGTGCCAGTAGTACTTCGACACTTCCAGATACGCAGTATTTT
CASSTSTLPDTQYF
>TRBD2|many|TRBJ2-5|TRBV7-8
TGTGCCAGCAGCTTAGCTGGTAGCGGGGGGACCCAGTACTTC
CASSLAGSGGTQYF
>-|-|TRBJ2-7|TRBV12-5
TGTGCTAGTGGTTCCCTCTATGGGCAGTACTTC
CASGSLYGQYF
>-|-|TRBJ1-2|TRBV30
TGTGCCTGGAGTTCGGGAGGGGCGTTGGGCTACACCTTC
CAWSSGGALGYTF
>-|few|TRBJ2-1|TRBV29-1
TGCAGCGTTGAGGGTGTGAAGGGGATTGCCTACAATGAGCAGTTCTTC
CSVEGVKGIAYNEQFF
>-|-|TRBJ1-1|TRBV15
TGTGCCACCAGCAGAGTGATGGGGCGCGGAACTGAAGCTTTCTTT
CATSRVMGRGTEAFF
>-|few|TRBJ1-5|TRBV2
TGTGCCAGCAGTGAAGAACAGGCTCTGCAGCCCCAGCATTTT
CASSEEQALQPQHF
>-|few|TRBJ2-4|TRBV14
-
CASSFGPGQGKNIQYF
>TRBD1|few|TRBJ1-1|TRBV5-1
TGCGCCAGCAGCTTGGGGGACAGGGTGAATCCTCAAGCTTTCTTT
CASSLGDRVNPQAFF
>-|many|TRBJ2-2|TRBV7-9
TGTGCCAGCAGCTTACTTACCGGGACTTACACCGGGGAGCTGTTTTTT
CASSLLTGTYTGELFF
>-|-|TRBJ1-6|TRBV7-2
TGTGCCAGCAGCTTGGGCTCACCCCTCCACTTT
CASSLGSPLHF
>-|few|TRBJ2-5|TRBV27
TGTGCCAGCAGTTCCCGCGGGTACGCGGAGACCCAGTACTTC
CASSSRGYAETQYF
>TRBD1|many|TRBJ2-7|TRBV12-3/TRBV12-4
TGTGCCAGCAGTAGGGGACAGGGGACTAGCTACGAGCAGTACTTC
CASSRGQGTSYEQYF
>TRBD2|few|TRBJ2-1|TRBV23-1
TGCGCCAGCAGTCAATCCGGGGGGTTGGCCTACTACAATGAGCAGTTCTTC
CASSQSGGLAYYNEQFF
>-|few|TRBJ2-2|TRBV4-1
TGCGCCAGCAGCCAAGAAACTTCGAACACCGGGGAGCTGTTTTTT
CASSQETSNTGELFF
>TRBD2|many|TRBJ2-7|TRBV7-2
TGTGCCAGCAGCCCCCGCGGGAGGCCCTACTCCTACGAGCAGTACTTC
CASSPRGRPYSYEQYF
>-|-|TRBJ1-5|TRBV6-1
TGTGCCAGGAGTGAAGCCCAATGGGGGCAGCCCCAGCATTTT
CARSEAQWGQPQHF